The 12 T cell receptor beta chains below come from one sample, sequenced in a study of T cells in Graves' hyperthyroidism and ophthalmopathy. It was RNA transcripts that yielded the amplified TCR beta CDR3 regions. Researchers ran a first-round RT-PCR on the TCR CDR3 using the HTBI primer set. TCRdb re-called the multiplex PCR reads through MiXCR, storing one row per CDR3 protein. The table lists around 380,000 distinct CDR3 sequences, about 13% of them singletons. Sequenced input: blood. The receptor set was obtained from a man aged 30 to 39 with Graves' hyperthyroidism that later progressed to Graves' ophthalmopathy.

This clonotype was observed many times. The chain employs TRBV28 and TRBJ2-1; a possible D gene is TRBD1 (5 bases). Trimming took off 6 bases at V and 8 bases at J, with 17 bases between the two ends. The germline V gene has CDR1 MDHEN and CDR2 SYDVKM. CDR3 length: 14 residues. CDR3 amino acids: CASRKIQGLHEQFF. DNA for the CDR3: TGTGCCAGCAGAAAAATCCAGGGTTTGCATGAGCAGTTCTTC.

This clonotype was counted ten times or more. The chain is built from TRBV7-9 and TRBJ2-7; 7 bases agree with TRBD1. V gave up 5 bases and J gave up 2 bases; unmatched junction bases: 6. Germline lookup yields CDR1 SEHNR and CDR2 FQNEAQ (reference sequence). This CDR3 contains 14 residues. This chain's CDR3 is CASSLPGQPYEQYF. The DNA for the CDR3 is TGTGCCAGCAGCCTCCCGGGACAGCCCTACGAGCAGTACTTC.

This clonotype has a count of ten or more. In DNA form, the CDR3 reads TGTGCCAGCAGCCCAAGGACAGGGGGCCATGGCTACACCTTC. Amino acid sequence: CASSPRTGGHGYTF. The chain carries TRBV11-3 and TRBJ1-2; TRBD1 aligns across 11 bases. V was pared by 5 bases and J by 6 bases, with 5 bases of the junction left unmatched. Germline CDR1 and CDR2: SGHNT and YENEEA. This CDR3 spans 14 amino acids.

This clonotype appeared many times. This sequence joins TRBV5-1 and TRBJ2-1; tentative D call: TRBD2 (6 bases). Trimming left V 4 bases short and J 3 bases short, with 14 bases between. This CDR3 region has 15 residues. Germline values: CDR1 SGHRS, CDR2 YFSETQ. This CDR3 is CASSPRPDYYNEQFF. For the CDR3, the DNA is TGCGCCAGCAGCCCCCGCCCGGACTACTACAATGAGCAGTTCTTC.

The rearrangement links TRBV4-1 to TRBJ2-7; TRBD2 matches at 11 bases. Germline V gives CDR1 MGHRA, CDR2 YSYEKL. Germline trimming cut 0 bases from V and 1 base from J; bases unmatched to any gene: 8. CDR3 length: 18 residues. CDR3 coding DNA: TGCGCCAGCAGCCAAGAGGGTAGCGGGGGGGCCCGGTCCTACGAGCAGTACTTC. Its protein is CASSQEGSGGARSYEQYF.

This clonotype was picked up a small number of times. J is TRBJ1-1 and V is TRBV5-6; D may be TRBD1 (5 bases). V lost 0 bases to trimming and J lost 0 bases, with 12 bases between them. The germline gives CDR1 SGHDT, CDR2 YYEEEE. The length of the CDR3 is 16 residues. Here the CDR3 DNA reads TGTGCCAGCAGCTTGGGCTGGGGCACCATGAACACTGAAGCTTTCTTT. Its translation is CASSLGWGTMNTEAFF. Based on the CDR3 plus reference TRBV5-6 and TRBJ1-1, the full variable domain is DAGVTQSPTHLIKTRGQQVTLRCSPKSGHDTVSWYQQALGQGPQFIFQYYEEEERQRGNFPDRFSGHQFPNYSSELNVNALLLGDSALYLCASSLGWGTMNTEAFFGQGTRLTVV.

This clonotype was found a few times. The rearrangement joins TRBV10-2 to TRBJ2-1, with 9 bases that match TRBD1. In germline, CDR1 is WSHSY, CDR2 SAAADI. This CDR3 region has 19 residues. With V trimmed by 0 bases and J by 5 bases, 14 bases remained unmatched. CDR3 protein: CASSESYPVRGTGNNEQFF. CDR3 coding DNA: TGCGCCAGCAGTGAGTCGTATCCAGTTCGTGGGACAGGGAACAATGAGCAGTTCTTC.

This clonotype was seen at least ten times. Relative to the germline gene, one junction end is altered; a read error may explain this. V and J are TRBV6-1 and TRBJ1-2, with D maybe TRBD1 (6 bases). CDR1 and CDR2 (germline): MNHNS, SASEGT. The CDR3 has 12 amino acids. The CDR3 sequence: CASSEGTYGYTF. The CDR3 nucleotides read TGTGCCAGCAGCGAAGGGACATATGGCTACACCTTC.

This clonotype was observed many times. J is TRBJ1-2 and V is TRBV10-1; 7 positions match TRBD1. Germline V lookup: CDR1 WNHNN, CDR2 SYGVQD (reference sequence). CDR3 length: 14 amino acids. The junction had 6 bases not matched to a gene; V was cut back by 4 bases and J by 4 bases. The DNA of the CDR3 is TGCGCCAGCAGTGGAGAGACAGGGACCTATGGCTACACCTTC. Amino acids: CASSGETGTYGYTF.

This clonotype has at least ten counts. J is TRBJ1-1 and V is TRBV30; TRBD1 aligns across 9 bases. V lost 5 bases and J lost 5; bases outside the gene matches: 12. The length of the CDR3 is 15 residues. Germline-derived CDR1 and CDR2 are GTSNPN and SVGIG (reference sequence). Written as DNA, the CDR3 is TGTGCCTGGGCCTGGGACAGGGTAATGGGAACTGAAGCTTTCTTT. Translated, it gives CAWAWDRVMGTEAFF. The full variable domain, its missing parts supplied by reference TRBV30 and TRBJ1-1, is SQTIHQWPATLVQPVGSPLSLECTVEGTSNPNLYWYRQAAGRGLQLLFYSVGIGQISSEVPQNLSASRPQDRQFILSSKKLLLSDSGFYLCAWAWDRVMGTEAFFGQGTRLTVV.

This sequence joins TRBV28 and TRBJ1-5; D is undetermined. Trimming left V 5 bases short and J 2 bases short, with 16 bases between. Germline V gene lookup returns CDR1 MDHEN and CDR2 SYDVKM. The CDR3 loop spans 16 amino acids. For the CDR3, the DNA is TGTGCCAGCAGTGTAGCCAAACCGGGAGGCAATCAGCCCCAGCATTTT. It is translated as CASSVAKPGGNQPQHF.

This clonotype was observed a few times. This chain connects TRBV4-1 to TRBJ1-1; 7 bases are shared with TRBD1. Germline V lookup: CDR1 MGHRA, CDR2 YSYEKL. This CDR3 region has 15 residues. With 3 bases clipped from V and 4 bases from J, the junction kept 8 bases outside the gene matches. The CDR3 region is CASSQGHRGPTEAFF. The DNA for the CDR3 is TGCGCCAGCAGCCAGGGCCACAGGGGACCCACTGAAGCTTTCTTT.